This TCR beta chain was sequenced for a study of cytomegalovirus exposure and HLA in healthy donors. Whole-study results and caveats: A few chains tied to CMV proved CMV antigen-specific in vitro. Serostatus for CMV was the only available immune exposure information.

PCR involved 60 Vbeta and 13 Jbeta primers. Assay: immunoSEQ multiplex PCR; the TCRdb copy retains only in-frame clones and omits some. The table shows about 200,000 clones, with around 90% occurring only once. The V gene end was trimmed by 4 bases and the J gene end by 1 base; junction bases not matched to a gene: 10. The CDR3 loop spans 17 amino acids. CDR1 is SGHRS, CDR2 YFSETQ, per germline. In regard to this clone: Antigen unknown.

Donors had nominal health at sampling but likely had unrecorded immune exposures. This TCR was recovered from a boy between 2 and 10 years old in good health and CMV-seronegative. The sequencing sample was made of PBMCs. The chain has TRBV5-1 and TRBJ2-3; 9 positions agree with TRBD1. The CDR3 DNA follows: TGCGCCAGCAGCACACAAAGACAGGGGGTCGGCACAGATACGCAGTATTTT. Translation gives CASSTQRQGVGTDTQYF.